This T cell receptor beta chain was documented in a study of CD8+CD57+ T cells in acquired aplastic anemia. Study overall: Sorting CD4+ and CD8+ cells gave DNA averaging approximately 2.9 ug. Overall study results and limits: Patients and controls had in common fewer than 30 CD8+ CDR3 sequences.

For CDR3 and TCR beta VDJ profiling, genomic DNA was the template used. Using its own MiXCR run on the reads, TCRdb lists one record per CDR3 protein. The sample yields tens of thousands of distinct CDR3 sequences, approximately 57% seen once. In the case of this clonotype: The antigen remains unidentified.

The CDR3 is made up of 14 amino acids. V trimming: 6 bases; J trimming: 9 bases; junction bases outside the gene matches: 6. Individuals selected for sequencing had exhibited CD8+CD57+ cell expansion on flow cytometry. Among the patients, none had received any therapy at the time of blood sampling. The source of this sequence is a human donor with aplastic anemia. The sequenced sample was sorted CD4+, CD8+, or CD8+CD57+ T cells (not recorded which) from PBMCs. J is TRBJ1-6 and V is TRBV12-3 or TRBV12-4; TRBD1 matches at 9 bases. The CDR3, as DNA: TGTGCCAGCAGCAGGACAGGGGTAATTTCACCCCTCCACTTT. This codes for CASSRTGVISPLHF.